What follows are 9 T cell receptor beta chains derived from one specimen sequenced in a study of blood T cell repertoires in COVID-19. Only in-frame clones appear in the TCRdb table, and some are missing; sequencing was by immunoSEQ multiplex PCR. The sample has some 250,000 clones; around 85% are singletons. Input material: peripheral blood. The receptor set was obtained from a woman under 40 with COVID-19, enrolled during active disease.

The J gene is TRBJ2-1, the V gene TRBV10-1, with 12 bases aligning to TRBD2. Germline assignment: CDR1 WNHNN and CDR2 SYGVQD (reference sequence). The CDR3 is made up of 15 amino acids. V lost 6 bases, J lost 1 base, and 1 base stayed unmatched. CDR3 loop: CASRGTSGSYNEQFF. For the CDR3, the DNA is TGCGCCAGCAGGGGGACTAGCGGGTCCTACAATGAGCAGTTCTTC.

This chain joins TRBV10-2 and TRBJ2-1, with D unclear. This CDR3 is 11 amino acids long. V dropped 10 bases and J dropped 5 bases, with 9 bases sitting between them. CDR1 WSHSY and CDR2 SAAADI come from the germline V gene. CDR3 sequence reads: CAIQQNNEQFF. Here the CDR3 DNA reads TGCGCCATACAGCAGAACAATGAGCAGTTCTTC.

The chain combines TRBV4-2 with TRBJ1-1; no reliable D call. The CDR3 covers 13 residues. Germline CDR1 LGHNA, CDR2 YNFKEQ. Trimming stripped 0 bases from V and 6 bases from J, with 8 bases between. The CDR3 nucleotides read TGTGCCAGCAGCCAAGAGGGCGAACCTGAAGCTTTCTTT. It specifies CASSQEGEPEAFF.

J is TRBJ2-1 and V is TRBV19, with 9 bases lining up with TRBD2. CDR1 and CDR2 (germline): LNHDA, SQIVND (reference sequence). With V trimmed by 3 bases and J by 6 bases, 6 bases remained unmatched. This CDR3 has 15 amino acids. DNA for the CDR3: TGTGCCAGTAGTATTGGTCTAGCGGGAAGCAATGAGCAGTTCTTC. This gives the protein CASSIGLAGSNEQFF.

This clone has a handful of counts. This sequence joins TRBV9 and TRBJ2-1; 7 bases line up with TRBD2. After removal of 5 bases from V and 4 bases from J, the junction contained 12 bases not matched to a gene. This CDR3 has 16 amino acids. CDR1 and CDR2 from the germline V gene are SGDLS and YYNGEE. CDR3 nucleotide sequence: TGTGCCAGCAGTAGCAGGGAGGGGTCAGCGTACAATGAGCAGTTCTTC. It is translated as CASSSREGSAYNEQFF.

V and J are TRBV7-9 and TRBJ2-3; D not certain. The V end lost 5 bases, the J end lost 1 base, and 13 bases lay between the germline ends. The CDR3 sequence is 15 residues long. The germline V gene has CDR1 SEHNR and CDR2 FQNEAQ (reference sequence). This chain's CDR3 is CASSPEDSGTDTQYF. The CDR3 DNA reads as TGTGCCAGCAGCCCAGAAGACTCAGGCACAGATACGCAGTATTTT. Full variable domain (remainder filled in from reference TRBV7-9 and TRBJ2-3): DTGVSQNPRHKITKRGQNVTFRCDPISEHNRLYWYRQTLGQGPEFLTYFQNEAQLEKSRLLSDRFSAERPKGSFSTLEIQRTEQGDSAMYLCASSPEDSGTDTQYFGPGTRLTVL.

The gene calls are TRBV28 and TRBJ1-6; D ambiguous. Deletions cut 5 bases from V and 9 bases from J, with 8 bases between. Germline-derived CDR1 and CDR2 are MDHEN and SYDVKM. The CDR3 is 12 amino acids. The CDR3 region is CASSLSLSPLHF. CDR3 coding DNA: TGTGCCAGCAGTCTCAGTCTTTCACCCCTCCACTTT.

The chain combines TRBV19 with TRBJ2-1; 7 bases are shared with TRBD2. This CDR3 is built from 13 residues. Germline V gene data show CDR1 as LNHDA and CDR2 as SQIVND (reference sequence). V lost 0 bases and J lost 13; bases outside the gene matches: 6. The CDR3 DNA sequence: TGTGCCAGTAGTATAGATTCACGGGGGGTACAGTTCTTC. The encoded protein is CASSIDSRGVQFF. Full variable domain (rest looked up from reference TRBV19 and TRBJ2-1): DGGITQSPKYLFRKEGQNVTLSCEQNLNHDAMYWYRQDPGQGLRLIYYSQIVNDFQKGDIAEGYSVSREKKESFPLTVTSAQKNPTAFYLCASSIDSRGVQFFGPGTRLTVL.

The chain uses TRBV28 and TRBJ2-5, with D maybe TRBD1 (6 bases). V lost 5 bases and J lost 3, with 16 bases in between. Per the germline V gene, CDR1 is MDHEN and CDR2 is SYDVKM. The CDR3 consists of 15 residues. In DNA, the CDR3 is TGTGCCAGCAGTCCAAATCCGGGACAAGAAGAGACCCAGTACTTC. This translates into CASSPNPGQEETQYF.